A single sample gave rise to the 30 T cell receptor beta chains below, sequenced in a study of graft-versus-host responses after intestinal transplantation. Only in-frame clones appear in the TCRdb table, and some are missing; sequencing was by immunoSEQ multiplex PCR. The sample lists some 46,000 clones; approximately 94% were seen once. Sequences were derived from PBMCs, sampled more than 310 days after intestinal transplant. These receptors originate from a human patient who received an intestinal transplant, so some T cells may come from the graft donor.

This chain uses TRBV5-1 with TRBJ2-4, with TRBD1 identical over 9 bases. Germline V gene data show CDR1 as SGHRS and CDR2 as YFSETQ. This CDR3 region has 17 residues. Trimming at V came to 4 bases and at J to 1 base, leaving 9 bases not matched to a gene. The DNA of the CDR3 is TGCGCCAGCAGCGCACAGGGGGCGAGCGTGGCCAAAAACATTCAGTACTTC. Its protein product is CASSAQGASVAKNIQYF.

The gene calls are TRBV10-3 and TRBJ1-5; D gene ambiguous. The germline CDR1 and CDR2 sequences are ENHRY and SYGVKD. V shed 4 bases and J shed 7 bases, with 11 bases lying between them. The CDR3 covers 13 residues. The CDR3 is CAISVDLEQPQHF. CDR3 in DNA: TGTGCCATCAGTGTCGATCTCGAGCAGCCCCAGCATTTT.

This clone was found a few times. The chain recombines TRBV10-3 with TRBJ1-3; a possible D gene is TRBD1 (6 bases). CDR1 is ENHRY and CDR2 is SYGVKD in the germline V gene. CDR3 length: 15 residues. Trimming took 10 bases from V and 0 from J, leaving 16 bases between them. Here the CDR3 reads CATGPGALSGNTIYF. Here the CDR3 DNA reads TGTGCCACCGGCCCGGGGGCCCTCTCTGGAAACACCATATATTTT.

V and J are TRBV10-1 and TRBJ1-1, with unresolved D. Germline assignment: CDR1 WNHNN and CDR2 SYGVQD (reference sequence). The CDR3 has 17 amino acids. Trimming shortened V by 0 bases and J by 0 bases, and 14 bases separated the two germline ends. The CDR3 DNA follows: TGCGCCAGCAGTGAGTCGTATGGTCGGCTCATGAACACTGAAGCTTTCTTT. Protein product: CASSESYGRLMNTEAFF.

The V call is TRBV19, the J call TRBJ1-2; 11 bases align to TRBD1. With V trimmed by 7 bases and J by 3 bases, 13 bases remained unmatched. The germline gives CDR1 LNHDA, CDR2 SQIVND (reference sequence). The CDR3 runs 17 residues. The CDR3 spells CASTNWTGGAGDYGYTF. In DNA, the CDR3 is TGTGCCAGTACCAATTGGACAGGGGGCGCCGGGGACTATGGCTACACCTTC.

The rearrangement links TRBV6-5 to TRBJ2-7; D uncertain. CDR1 and CDR2 from the germline V gene are MNHEY and SVGAGI. The CDR3 has 13 amino acids. Trimming took off 2 bases at V and 7 bases at J, with 12 bases between the two ends. DNA for the CDR3: TGTGCCAGCAGTTACGTACTGTCGAGTGAGCAGTACTTC. Protein product: CASSYVLSSEQYF.

This clone was found once. Within the sample, other DNA sequences also encode this same CDR3. The chain is built from TRBV5-4 and TRBJ2-7; 9 bases agree with TRBD1. The junction had 0 bases not matched to a gene; V was cut back by 0 bases and J by 2 bases. The CDR3 covers 14 residues. Germline CDR1 and CDR2: SGHNT and YYREEE (reference sequence). The CDR3 reads CASSLGDRAYEQYF. In DNA form, the CDR3 reads TGTGCCAGCAGCTTGGGGGACAGGGCCTACGAGCAGTACTTC.

The chain recombines TRBV6-1 with TRBJ1-2; 7 positions agree with TRBD1. CDR1 and CDR2 from the germline V gene are MNHNS and SASEGT. The V segment lost 6 bases and the J segment 7 bases; nucleotides outside the gene matches: 8. The CDR3 totals 13 residues. CDR3 bases: TGTGCCAGCAGCCTCCGGGACAGAAGTGGCTACACCTTC. As protein: CASSLRDRSGYTF.

The chain has TRBV7-6 and TRBJ2-2, with TRBD2 identical over 9 bases. J was trimmed by 7 bases and V by 2 bases; bases with no gene match: 2. This CDR3 has 14 amino acids. CDR1 is SGHVS and CDR2 is FNYEAQ in the germline V gene. The CDR3 region has the DNA TGTGCCAGCAGCTTAAGCGGGGGGAACGGGGAGCTGTTTTTT. It translates to CASSLSGGNGELFF.

The sample holds one count of this clone. The chain joins TRBV4-1 to TRBJ2-4, with 9 positions matching TRBD2. The CDR3 totals 18 residues. V lost 1 base, J lost 3 bases, and 10 bases stayed unmatched. The germline gives CDR1 MGHRA, CDR2 YSYEKL. The chain's CDR3 is CASSQGSAGGPVKNIQYF. DNA for the CDR3: TGCGCCAGCAGCCAAGGGTCGGCGGGAGGGCCTGTCAAAAACATTCAGTACTTC.

The chain combines TRBV5-6 with TRBJ2-7, with a possible D match to TRBD1 (6 bases). V was trimmed by 6 bases and J by 2 bases, leaving 15 bases between them. Germline CDR1 is SGHDT and CDR2 is YYEEEE. This CDR3 has 14 amino acids. CDR3 loop: CASNLRQVTYEQYF. As DNA, the CDR3 is TGTGCCAGCAATTTGAGACAGGTGACCTACGAGCAGTACTTC.

This clone has a single count. The chain links TRBV6-5 to TRBJ1-1; D possibly corresponds to TRBD1 (6 bases). This CDR3 contains 15 residues. Trimming cost V 8 bases and J 9 bases, with 25 bases left between them. Germline assignment: CDR1 MNHEY and CDR2 SVGAGI. The CDR3 sequence: CASSYGGQSGLKAFF. The CDR3 DNA sequence: TGTGCCAGCTCATACGGAGGACAGTCGGGGTTGAAAGCTTTCTTT.

This chain links TRBV13 with TRBJ2-3; D gene ambiguous. Germline V gene sequence: CDR1 PRHDT, CDR2 FYEKMQ (reference sequence). The V and J ends lost 5 bases and 6 bases respectively, with 12 bases between them. The CDR3 runs 13 residues. The CDR3 protein is CASSPASQDTQYF. CDR3 DNA: TGTGCCAGCAGCCCCGCCTCACAGGATACGCAGTATTTT. The full variable domain, its missing parts supplied by reference TRBV13 and TRBJ2-3, is AAGVIQSPRHLIKEKRETATLKCYPIPRHDTVYWYQQGPGQDPQFLISFYEKMQSDKGSIPDRFSAQQFSDYHSELNMSSLELGDSALYFCASSPASQDTQYFGPGTRLTVL.

This CDR3 is CASSWEGTGGPTGTDTQYF. The CDR3 region has the DNA TGTGCCAGCAGCTGGGAGGGGACAGGGGGCCCTACCGGCACAGATACGCAGTATTTT. The gene calls are TRBV7-9 and TRBJ2-3; 12 bases match TRBD1. Per germline, CDR1 SEHNR and CDR2 FQNEAQ (reference sequence). V was pared by 4 bases and J by 1 base, with 12 bases of the junction left unmatched. The CDR3 loop spans 19 amino acids. The variable domain in full, completed from reference TRBV7-9 and TRBJ2-3, reads DTGVSQNPRHKITKRGQNVTFRCDPISEHNRLYWYRQTLGQGPEFLTYFQNEAQLEKSRLLSDRFSAERPKGSFSTLEIQRTEQGDSAMYLCASSWEGTGGPTGTDTQYFGPGTRLTVL.

In its sample, this clone was seen once. The chain links TRBV7-9 to TRBJ1-2; the match to TRBD1 covers 8 bases. V gave up 1 base and J gave up 4 bases; unmatched junction bases: 5. CDR3 size: 15 residues. Germline V gene data show CDR1 as SEHNR and CDR2 as FQNEAQ (reference sequence). CDR3 residues: CASSLGTGGLYGYTF. CDR3 sequence (DNA): TGTGCCAGCAGCTTAGGCACAGGGGGTCTCTATGGCTACACCTTC.

J is TRBJ1-5 and V is TRBV2, with D maybe TRBD1 (6 bases). This CDR3 has 15 residues. Deletions cut 2 bases from V and 5 bases from J, with 13 bases between. Germline V gene sequence: CDR1 SNHLY, CDR2 FYNNEI. The CDR3 sequence is CASSELGARDQPQHF. CDR3 DNA: TGTGCCAGCAGTGAACTGGGGGCCAGAGATCAGCCCCAGCATTTT.

This clone was observed once. The chain combines TRBV9 with TRBJ1-4; D possibly corresponds to TRBD1 (5 bases). Germline assignment: CDR1 SGDLS and CDR2 YYNGEE. Between the trimmed V and J ends, which lost 2 bases and 8 bases, there was a span of 16 bases. The CDR3 has 15 amino acids. CDR3 sequence: CASSVSSGLVEKLFF. CDR3 DNA: TGTGCCAGCAGCGTCTCTTCAGGGCTTGTCGAAAAACTGTTTTTT.

The CDR3 loop is CASSSGETQYF. CDR3 nucleotides: TGTGCCAGCAGCTCGGGGGAGACCCAGTACTTC. The chain couples TRBV27 to TRBJ2-5; TRBD2 might be the D (5 bases). V lost 6 bases to trimming and J lost 5 bases, with 7 bases between them. The germline V gene has CDR1 MNHEY and CDR2 SMNVEV (reference sequence). The CDR3 totals 11 residues.

The CDR3 DNA reads as TGTGCCAGCAGCTTAACCGGGACAGGGTTCTGGGATGAGCAGTTCTTC. Translation: CASSLTGTGFWDEQFF. The chain employs TRBV7-3 and TRBJ2-1; TRBD1 aligns across 9 bases. From germline, CDR1 is SGHTA and CDR2 FQGTGA. Unmatched junction bases numbered 8, after V lost 0 bases and J lost 8 bases. The CDR3 consists of 16 residues. Based on the CDR3 plus reference TRBV7-3 and TRBJ2-1, the full variable domain is GAGVSQTPSNKVTEKGKYVELRCDPISGHTALYWYRQSLGQGPEFLIYFQGTGAADDSGLPNDRFFAVRPEGSVSTLKIQRTERGDSAVYLCASSLTGTGFWDEQFFGPGTRLTVL.

This rearrangement joins TRBV25-1 to TRBJ2-7; no clear D. The CDR3 consists of 12 residues. Trimming took off 10 bases at V and 2 bases at J, with 12 bases between the two ends. Germline V gene lookup returns CDR1 MGHDK and CDR2 SYGVNS. CDR3 DNA: TGTGCCACCTCCATAGAACCCTACGAGCAGTACTTC. It yields the protein CATSIEPYEQYF.

This sequence joins TRBV5-1 and TRBJ2-5, with 8 bases lining up with TRBD2. The length of the CDR3 is 16 residues. Per the germline V gene, CDR1 is SGHRS and CDR2 is YFSETQ. J gave up 5 bases and V 0 bases, and 9 bases lay outside the gene matches. This chain's CDR3 is CASSLVTGGQRETQYF. Written as DNA, the CDR3 is TGCGCCAGCAGCTTGGTTACGGGAGGGCAGCGGGAGACCCAGTACTTC.

A few counts support this clone. J is TRBJ2-7 and V is TRBV6-5; no clear D. The CDR3 has 15 residues. In germline, CDR1 is MNHEY, CDR2 SVGAGI. Trimming shortened V by 0 bases and J by 3 bases, and 12 bases separated the two germline ends. The CDR3 region has the DNA TGTGCCAGCAGTTACTCGATGGCAGGACGCTACGAGCAGTACTTC. This encodes CASSYSMAGRYEQYF.

This sequence joins TRBV27 and TRBJ1-2; 12 bases fit TRBD1. This CDR3 is 15 amino acids long. In germline, CDR1 is MNHEY, CDR2 SMNVEV (reference sequence). Trimming removed 3 bases from V and 8 bases from J; junction bases left unmatched: 7. This chain's CDR3 is CASSFGTGGPKGYTF. DNA for the CDR3: TGTGCCAGCAGTTTCGGGACAGGGGGCCCGAAGGGCTACACCTTC.

This chain links TRBV7-6 with TRBJ2-7; D gene unclear. Trimming took off 3 bases at V and 1 base at J, with 1 base between the two ends. This CDR3 has 11 residues. Per germline, CDR1 SGHVS and CDR2 FNYEAQ. CDR3 nucleotide sequence: TGTGCCAGCAGCTTTTCCTACGAGCAGTACTTC. Amino acid sequence: CASSFSYEQYF.

J is TRBJ2-7 and V is TRBV15; a weak D match, TRBD2 (5 bases). The V gene lost 6 bases and the J gene lost 5 bases, with 32 bases spanning the gap. Germline values: CDR1 LNHNV, CDR2 YYDKDF (reference sequence). The CDR3 has 19 residues. The CDR3 loop is CATRKSAGSWAGEMDEQYF. The DNA for the CDR3 is TGTGCCACCAGGAAGAGTGCAGGAAGTTGGGCCGGGGAGATGGACGAGCAGTACTTC.

The rearrangement uses TRBV19 and TRBJ1-6; perhaps TRBD1 as D (5 bases). The length of the CDR3 is 16 residues. Trimming shortened V by 4 bases and J by 5 bases, and 15 bases separated the two germline ends. The germline gives CDR1 LNHDA, CDR2 SQIVND (reference sequence). CDR3 nucleotide sequence: TGTGCCAGTAGTAAGTGGGCTGGGGCGGATAATTCACCCCTCCACTTT. Translation: CASSKWAGADNSPLHF.

V is TRBV2 and J is TRBJ1-3; no clear D. In germline, CDR1 is SNHLY, CDR2 FYNNEI. This CDR3 spans 14 amino acids. V lost 6 bases, J lost 0 bases, and 9 bases lay in between. CDR3 amino acids: CASSSESSGNTIYF. CDR3 DNA sequence: TGTGCCAGCAGCAGCGAAAGCTCTGGAAACACCATATATTTT.

This sequence joins TRBV2 and TRBJ2-2; 7 bases align to TRBD1. V trimming: 6 bases; J trimming: 0 bases; junction bases outside the gene matches: 7. This CDR3 region has 16 residues. CDR1 and CDR2 from the germline V gene are SNHLY and FYNNEI. The CDR3 spells CASRRRTGANTGELFF. The DNA of the CDR3 is TGTGCCAGCAGGAGGAGGACAGGCGCGAACACCGGGGAGCTGTTTTTT.

The chain couples TRBV6-1 to TRBJ2-1, with D hard to call. CDR3 size: 13 residues. Germline V gene lookup returns CDR1 MNHNS and CDR2 SASEGT. The ends were cut back, 0 bases at V and 9 bases at J, with 9 bases in the middle. CDR3 nucleotide sequence: TGTGCCAGCAGTGAAGCGGAATACGGTGAGCAGTTCTTC. It yields the protein CASSEAEYGEQFF.

The chain joins TRBV5-1 to TRBJ2-7; 11 nucleotides line up with TRBD2. V was pared by 3 bases and J by 3 bases, with 2 bases of the junction left unmatched. Germline CDR1 and CDR2: SGHRS and YFSETQ. The CDR3 spans 14 residues. This chain's CDR3 is CASSWTSGYYEQYF. The CDR3 nucleotides read TGCGCCAGCAGCTGGACTAGCGGGTACTACGAGCAGTACTTC. The whole variable domain, remainder taken from reference TRBV5-1 and TRBJ2-7, is KAGVTQTPRYLIKTRGQQVTLSCSPISGHRSVSWYQQTPGQGLQFLFEYFSETQRNKGNFPGRFSGRQFSNSRSEMNVSTLELGDSALYLCASSWTSGYYEQYFGPGTRLTVT.